These T cell receptor beta chains were read from a single sample in a study of CD8 T cells in Susac syndrome. TCRdb itself ran the immunoSEQ multiplex PCR reads through MiXCR, one entry per CDR3 protein. This repertoire shows about 100,000 distinct CDR3 sequences, 95% found once; its top ten account for 0.3% to 0.35%. The sequenced sample consisted of CD8+ T cells from PBMCs. These receptors were obtained from a human donor with Susac syndrome. Both conserved end residues are trimmed from each CDR3. The order of the fields is V gene, J gene, CDR3 protein.

TRBV4-1	TRBJ2-7	ASSQGGGLAGSEQY
TRBV11-3	TRBJ2-7	ASSSTSLDEQY
TRBV7-9	TRBJ2-7	ASSAGSNEQY
TRBV20-1	TRBJ2-7	SARSERGYEQY
TRBV20-1	TRBJ1-4	SARGRGNEKLF
TRBV24-1	TRBJ2-1	ATSADAEYEQF
TRBV6-1	TRBJ1-2	ASSRLGQGARGYGYT
TRBV4-2	TRBJ1-5	ASSLSDRRGQPQH
TRBV20-1	TRBJ2-3	SATPGPTDTQY
TRBV28	TRBJ2-7	ASSSGQGAYEQY
TRBV28	TRBJ1-5	ASSLLVNQPQH
TRBV9	TRBJ2-5	ASSDSGRADETQY
TRBV7-3	TRBJ2-5	ASSLGFGEETQY
TRBV10-2	TRBJ2-6	ASSAESSGANVLT
TRBV24-1	TRBJ2-1	ATSDPRGGEDNEQF
TRBV2	TRBJ2-5	ASTRTLQETQY
TRBV9	TRBJ1-2	ASSEGPGQNVYGYT
TRBV13	TRBJ2-7	ASSLAESSYEQY
TRBV24-1	TRBJ2-1	ATSDLGLAGSYNEQF
TRBV27	TRBJ2-1	ASSPRPLGKAQF
TRBV7-8	TRBJ1-2	ASSSQGWDGYT
TRBV2	TRBJ1-2	ASSPTGSYGYT
TRBV29-1	TRBJ2-3	SVDIGIDTQY
TRBV2	TRBJ1-2	ASRDGYT
TRBV5-4	TRBJ2-1	ASSFGPNEQF
TRBV6-2/TRBV6-3	TRBJ2-3	AAGNGGGADTQY
TRBV29-1	TRBJ2-7	SVRKNGLAVEQY
TRBV29-1	TRBJ2-2	SVNPGGGGELF
TRBV7-9	TRBJ1-1	ASSGDPVPEAF
TRBV29-1	TRBJ2-1	SVGWGRDSYNEQF
TRBV5-1	TRBJ2-3	ASSLDTASTDTQY
TRBV20-1	TRBJ2-7	SAGRDSSRYEQY
TRBV27	TRBJ1-5	ASSFMGDGNQPQH
TRBV6-5	TRBJ2-5	ASSYSLGGSGETQY
TRBV29-1	TRBJ2-3	SVENLEGFTDTQY
TRBV25-1	TRBJ1-2	ASSEAQTGSGYT
TRBV27	TRBJ1-2	ASSPLGQGYGYT
TRBV4-1	TRBJ2-5	ASSSNAGTVQETQY
TRBV20-1	TRBJ1-5	SARPGQGGGSNQPQH
TRBV29-1	TRBJ1-4	SASHIAEKLF
TRBV25-1	TRBJ1-1	ASSATGRTEAF
TRBV27	TRBJ2-3	ASSLSDLTDTQY
TRBV20-1	TRBJ2-1	SATDRGGSYNEQF
TRBV15	TRBJ1-5	ATSREGATNQPQH
TRBV20-1	TRBJ2-1	SEPGQGANEQF
TRBV29-1	TRBJ2-3	SAGGGPHDTDTQY
TRBV3-1	TRBJ2-7	ASKSTSGRGEQY
TRBV20-1	TRBJ2-3	SARPPFDGADTQY
TRBV20-1	TRBJ1-5	SAKPYSNQPQH
TRBV19	TRBJ2-5	ASSEDVEETQY